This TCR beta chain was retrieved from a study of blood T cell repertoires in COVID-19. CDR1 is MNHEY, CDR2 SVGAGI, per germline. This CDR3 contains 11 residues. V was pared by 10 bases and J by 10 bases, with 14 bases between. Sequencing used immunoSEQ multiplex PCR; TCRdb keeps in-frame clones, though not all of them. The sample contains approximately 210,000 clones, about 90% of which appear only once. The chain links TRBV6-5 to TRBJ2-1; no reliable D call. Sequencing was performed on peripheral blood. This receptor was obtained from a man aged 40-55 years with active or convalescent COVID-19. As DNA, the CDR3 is TGTGCCACCAGGTGGCTGAAGGAGCAGTTCTTC. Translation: CATRWLKEQFF.